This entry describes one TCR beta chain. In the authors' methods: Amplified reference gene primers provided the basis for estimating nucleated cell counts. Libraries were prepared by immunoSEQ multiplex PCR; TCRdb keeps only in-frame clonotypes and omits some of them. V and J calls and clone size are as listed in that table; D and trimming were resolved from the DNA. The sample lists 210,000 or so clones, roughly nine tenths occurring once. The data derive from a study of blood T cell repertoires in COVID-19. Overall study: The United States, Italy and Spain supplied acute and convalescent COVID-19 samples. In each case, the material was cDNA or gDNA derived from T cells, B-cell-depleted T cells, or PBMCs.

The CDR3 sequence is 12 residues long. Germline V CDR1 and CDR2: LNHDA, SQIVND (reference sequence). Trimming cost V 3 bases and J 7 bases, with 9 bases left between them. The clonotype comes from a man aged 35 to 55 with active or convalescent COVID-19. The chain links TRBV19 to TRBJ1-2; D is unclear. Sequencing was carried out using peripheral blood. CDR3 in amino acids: CASSMDWGGYTF. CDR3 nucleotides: TGTGCCAGTAGTATGGACTGGGGTGGCTACACCTTC. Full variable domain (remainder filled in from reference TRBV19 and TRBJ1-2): DGGITQSPKYLFRKEGQNVTLSCEQNLNHDAMYWYRQDPGQGLRLIYYSQIVNDFQKGDIAEGYSVSREKKESFPLTVTSAQKNPTAFYLCASSMDWGGYTFGSGTRLTVV.